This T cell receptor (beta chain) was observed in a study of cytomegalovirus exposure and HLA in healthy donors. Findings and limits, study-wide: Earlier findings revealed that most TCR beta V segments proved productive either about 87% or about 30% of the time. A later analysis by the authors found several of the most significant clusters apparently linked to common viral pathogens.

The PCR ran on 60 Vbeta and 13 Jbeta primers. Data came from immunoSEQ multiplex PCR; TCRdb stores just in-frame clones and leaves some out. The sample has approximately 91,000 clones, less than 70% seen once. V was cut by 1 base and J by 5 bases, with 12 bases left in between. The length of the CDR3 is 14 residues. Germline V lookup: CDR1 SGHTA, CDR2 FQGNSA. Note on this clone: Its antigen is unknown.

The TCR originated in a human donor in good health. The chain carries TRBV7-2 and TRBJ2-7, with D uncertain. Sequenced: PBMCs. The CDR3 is CASSLDPSADEQYF. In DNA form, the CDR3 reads TGTGCCAGCAGCTTAGACCCCAGCGCCGACGAGCAGTACTTC.